Listed below are T cell receptor beta chains from one sample, sequenced in a study of cytomegalovirus exposure and HLA in healthy donors. Only in-frame clones appear in the TCRdb table, and some are missing; sequencing was by immunoSEQ multiplex PCR. This sample has approximately 210,000 clones; about three quarters occur once, and the top ten carry approximately 1.8%. The sequenced sample consisted of PBMCs. The receptors were sampled from a male donor in good health and CMV-seronegative. CDR3s include the opening cysteine and the closing phenylalanine or tryptophan. The D gene is left open where the match is weak. The listing skips clone size in some rows; elsewhere it reads once, few, many or a size class.

j_gene	d_gene	v_gene	abundance	CDR3nt	CDR3aa
TRBJ1-1	-	TRBV9	-	TGTGCCAGCAGCCCCCGACAGAACACTGAAGCTTTCTTT	CASSPRQNTEAFF
TRBJ1-1	-	TRBV5-1	-	TGCGCCAGCAGCTTGGGACTAGGGGACTTTGAAGCTTTCTTT	CASSLGLGDFEAFF
TRBJ1-6	TRBD1	TRBV5-1	-	TGCGCCAGCACGCCCTCCGGGACAGGGAATTCACCCCTCCACTTT	CASTPSGTGNSPLHF
TRBJ1-1	-	TRBV10-3	-	TGTGCCATCAGTGACAGGGTGGGGAACACTGAAGCTTTCTTT	CAISDRVGNTEAFF
TRBJ2-1	TRBD2	TRBV19	-	TGTGCCAGTAGATCGGGACTAGCCCCATATAATGAGCAGTTCTTC	CASRSGLAPYNEQFF
TRBJ2-2	TRBD1	TRBV7-2	-	TGTGCCAGCAGCTTAAATTCGGGACAGATCACCGGGGAGCTGTTTTTT	CASSLNSGQITGELFF
TRBJ2-3	-	TRBV7-9	-	TGTGCCAGCAGCTCTCTCGGGGTGAATACGCAGTATTTT	CASSSLGVNTQYF
TRBJ2-7	-	TRBV25-1	few	TGTGCCAGCAGTGAATGGGGAACAGGGGAGGTCTTC	CASSEWGTGEVF
TRBJ2-1	-	TRBV27	-	TGTGCCAGCAGTTCGCTACAGGGGGAGGGTTACAATGAGCAGTTCTTC	CASSSLQGEGYNEQFF
TRBJ2-3	TRBD2	TRBV2	once	TGTGCCAGCAGTGAAGGCCCGACTAGCGGGGAAGATACGCAGTATTTT	CASSEGPTSGEDTQYF
TRBJ2-1	TRBD2	TRBV5-1	-	TGCGCCAGCAGCTCTAGCGGGACTAGCGGGGGGGCCGGCTACAATGAGCAGTTCTTC	CASSSSGTSGGAGYNEQFF
TRBJ2-7	TRBD1	TRBV4-2	-	TGTGCCAGCAGCCAAGATTTTGGACAGGGGTTCTACGAGCAGTACTTC	CASSQDFGQGFYEQYF
TRBJ2-1	TRBD2	TRBV6-5	-	TGTGCCAGCACCCTACTAGCGGGAGTAGCCAATGAGCAGTTCTTC	CASTLLAGVANEQFF
TRBJ1-5	-	TRBV7-9	once	TGTGCCAGCAGCTTAGGTAATAGCAATCAGCCCCAGCATTTT	CASSLGNSNQPQHF
TRBJ1-5	-	TRBV25-1	-	TGTGCCAGCAGTGAGACAGGAGATAGCAATCAGCCCCAGCATTTT	CASSETGDSNQPQHF
TRBJ2-7	TRBD1	TRBV6-6	-	TGTGCCAGCAGGACAGGGAACCCCTGCGAGCAGTACTTC	CASRTGNPCEQYF
TRBJ2-1	TRBD1	TRBV19	-	TGTGCCAGTAACAGGGGAGTGGGCTACAATGAGCAGTTCTTC	CASNRGVGYNEQFF
TRBJ1-4	-	TRBV27	-	TGTGCCAGCAGTTTTTTAGCGGTACCGACTAATGAAAAACTGTTTTTT	CASSFLAVPTNEKLFF
TRBJ1-4	-	TRBV6-1	-	TGTGCCAGCAGTGAAGAGGCAGGGCTAGGTAATGAAAAACTGTTTTTT	CASSEEAGLGNEKLFF
TRBJ2-7	-	TRBV5-6	-	TGTGCCAGCAGCTTGGTTCCGCGAAGGGGGTCCTACGAGCAGTACTTC	CASSLVPRRGSYEQYF
TRBJ1-2	-	TRBV4-3	-	TGCGCCAGCAGCCAAGCCCTCCCTAGCGGGGGAGGAGGTCACTATGGCTACACCTTC	CASSQALPSGGGGHYGYTF
TRBJ2-3	-	TRBV5-6	-	TGTGCCAGCAGCTCCTATGGGGGCTCTAGCACAGATACGCAGTATTTT	CASSSYGGSSTDTQYF
TRBJ2-1	-	TRBV27	-	TGTGCCAGTAGGATAGGGGGGGCGGGTTACAATGAGCAGTTCTTC	CASRIGGAGYNEQFF
TRBJ1-1	-	TRBV9	once	TGTGCCAGCAGCGTAGCTGGTTACGGGAAAGCTTTCTTT	CASSVAGYGKAFF
TRBJ2-7	-	TRBV5-1	-	TGCGCCAGCAGCTCACTTACTAGCTACGAGCAGTACTTC	CASSSLTSYEQYF
TRBJ2-7	-	TRBV30	-	TGTGCCTGGAGTGTACGGAGGGTTTACTCCTACGAGCAGTACTTC	CAWSVRRVYSYEQYF
TRBJ2-7	TRBD2	TRBV7-2	-	TGTGCCAGCACCCACCGGGGGGGGCCAGGGGAGCAGTACTTC	CASTHRGGPGEQYF
TRBJ2-7	-	TRBV7-9	once	TGTGCCAGCAGCTCCCAGGGGAACGGCGAGCAGTACTTC	CASSSQGNGEQYF
TRBJ2-7	-	TRBV29-1	-	TGCAGCGTTGAGGGGGGATGGAACGAGCAGTACTTC	CSVEGGWNEQYF
TRBJ2-7	-	TRBV29-1	-	TGCAGCGTTTACGAACAGGGCGACTACGAGCAGTACTTC	CSVYEQGDYEQYF
TRBJ2-1	-	TRBV5-1	-	TGCGCCAGCAGCTTACAGGGTACGTACAATGAGCAGTTCTTC	CASSLQGTYNEQFF
TRBJ2-5	-	TRBV27	-	TGTGCCAGCAGCCTTATCCAAGAGACCCAGTACTTC	CASSLIQETQYF
TRBJ2-3	TRBD1	TRBV10-3	-	TGTGCCATCAGTGAGTCCGGGACAGGGTCAGATACGCAGTATTTT	CAISESGTGSDTQYF
TRBJ2-7	-	TRBV6-5	once	TGTGCCAGCAGGGTCTCAGGAGGGGGCCCCTACGAGCAGTACTTC	CASRVSGGGPYEQYF
TRBJ2-5	TRBD1	TRBV28	once	TGTGCCAGCAGTACCAGGGGGAAGGAGACCCAGTACTTC	CASSTRGKETQYF
TRBJ2-5	TRBD2	TRBV4-2	once	TGTGCCAGCAGCCAAGAACGACAGCTAGCGGAGCAGTACTTC	CASSQERQLAEQYF
TRBJ2-3	TRBD2	TRBV9	-	TGTGCCAGCAGCGTAGTTGGGGGAGGGACAGATACGCAGTATTTT	CASSVVGGGTDTQYF
TRBJ1-5	TRBD1	TRBV19	-	TGTGCCAGTAGTATACCCCGAAACAGGGGGGGACAGCCCCAGCATTTT	CASSIPRNRGGQPQHF
TRBJ2-1	TRBD2	TRBV13	-	TGTGCCAGCAGCCCTGGGGGCGGGGGGTTTGAGCAGTTCTTC	CASSPGGGGFEQFF
TRBJ2-7	TRBD2	TRBV7-9	few	TGTGCCAGCAGCTCCCCGAGACTAGCGCAATACGAGCAGTACTTC	CASSSPRLAQYEQYF
TRBJ2-6	TRBD2	TRBV6-4	few	TGTGCCAGCAGTGACGGGTTTCTGAGCGGGGGGTCGTCGGGGGCCAACGTCCTGACTTTC	CASSDGFLSGGSSGANVLTF
TRBJ2-5	TRBD2	TRBV28	-	TGTGCCAGCAGTTTACCCCTAGCGGAGTACCAAGAGACCCAGTACTTC	CASSLPLAEYQETQYF
TRBJ1-5	-	TRBV19	many	TGTGCCAGTAGTATAGTGGCGGGCAATCAGCCCCAGCATTTT	CASSIVAGNQPQHF
TRBJ2-7	TRBD1	TRBV5-4	-	TGTGCCAGCAGCTCTGACAGGGAGCACGAGCAGTACTTC	CASSSDREHEQYF
TRBJ1-1	-	TRBV4-2	once	TGTGCCGGCACCCTAAACACTGAAGCTTTCTTT	CAGTLNTEAFF
TRBJ2-7	-	TRBV27	-	TGTGCCAGCAGGAAGAGCTCCTACGAGCAGTACTTC	CASRKSSYEQYF
TRBJ2-7	-	TRBV28	-	TGTGCCAGCAGTTCCTTACCGGGACAAAGCTACGAGCAGTACTTC	CASSSLPGQSYEQYF
TRBJ2-7	TRBD1	TRBV4-3	many	TGCGCCAGCAGCCAAGAGCCGGGACAGGGGTTCTACGAGCAGTACTTC	CASSQEPGQGFYEQYF
TRBJ1-3	-	TRBV28	-	TGTGCCAGCGTAAACGGCGGGGGGGGTGGAAACACCATATATTTT	CASVNGGGGGNTIYF
TRBJ2-4	-	TRBV9	-	TGTGCCAGCAGCGTAGCCTCCTCAAACATTCAGTACTTC	CASSVASSNIQYF
TRBJ2-1	-	TRBV11-3	-	TGTGCCAGCAGCTCCCCTTTAACGGGGAACTACAATGAGCAGTTCTTC	CASSSPLTGNYNEQFF
TRBJ2-1	TRBD2	TRBV9	-	TGTGCCAGCAGCCTAGGACTAGCGGGAGCTCCTGAGCAGTTCTTC	CASSLGLAGAPEQFF
TRBJ1-1	TRBD1	TRBV28	-	TGTGCCAGCAGCTCGGGACAGGGAGGAACTGAAGCTTTCTTT	CASSSGQGGTEAFF
TRBJ2-7	-	TRBV28	-	TGTGCCAGCAGTTTACCAACCGGCGGCTCCTACGAGCAGTACTTC	CASSLPTGGSYEQYF
TRBJ2-2	TRBD1	TRBV9	few	TGTGCCAGCAGCGGCGGGACAGGGCGAACGGTGACCGGGGAGCTGTTTTTT	CASSGGTGRTVTGELFF
TRBJ2-4	TRBD1	TRBV28	-	TGTGCCAGCAGTTACCGGGACAGGGGGGTCAAAAACATTCAGTACTTC	CASSYRDRGVKNIQYF
TRBJ1-2	-	TRBV4-3	once	TGCGCCAGCAGCCAAGAGTCAGGGCTTAACTATGGCTACACCTTC	CASSQESGLNYGYTF